What follows are 32 T cell receptor beta chains derived from one specimen sequenced in a study of graft-versus-host responses after intestinal transplantation. TCRdb's table, derived via immunoSEQ multiplex PCR, lists solely in-frame clones and lacks some. The data show 25,000 to 35,000 clones, about 80% seen once. Their antigens remain unidentified. The sample consisted of unstimulated CD8+ T cells sorted from spleen or lymph node cells, taken before intestinal transplant. These receptors all come from a human donor who received an intestinal transplant.

This clone was observed once. The chain couples TRBV27 to TRBJ1-6; tentative D call: TRBD1 (5 bases). The germline V and J ends were trimmed by 6 bases and 3 bases, with 15 bases remaining between them. Germline V gene sequence: CDR1 MNHEY, CDR2 SMNVEV (reference sequence). This CDR3 has 16 amino acids. As DNA, the CDR3 is TGTGCCAGCAGGGCCCCGCGCGACAGCTATAATTCACCCCTCCACTTT. Protein sequence: CASRAPRDSYNSPLHF.

V gene TRBV7-9 combines with J gene TRBJ1-2; 7 nucleotides align to TRBD1. V was clipped by 4 bases and J by 6 bases; unmatched bases: 5. Germline assignment: CDR1 SEHNR and CDR2 FQNEAQ (reference sequence). This CDR3 is 13 amino acids long. In nucleotides, the CDR3 is TGTGCCAGCAGCTCCGGGACAGCACATGGCTACACCTTC. This encodes CASSSGTAHGYTF.

This chain links TRBV28 with TRBJ2-1; 8 positions agree with TRBD1. Trimming cost V 3 bases and J 2 bases; bases outside gene matches: 3. CDR1 and CDR2 from the germline V gene are MDHEN and SYDVKM. This CDR3 has 15 residues. CDR3 nucleotide sequence: TGTGCCAGCAGTTTCCAGGGACAGGCCTACAATGAGCAGTTCTTC. Amino acid sequence: CASSFQGQAYNEQFF.

The rearrangement uses TRBV18 and TRBJ2-5, with 9 bases lining up with TRBD2. The CDR3 is 18 residues long. CDR1 is KGHSH, CDR2 LQKENI, per germline. After removal of 4 bases from V and 2 bases from J, the junction contained 14 bases not matched to a gene. Written as DNA, the CDR3 is TGTGCCAGCTCACTGGGCGGGAGGGAAGGTCACACTCAAGAGACCCAGTACTTC. Translating it yields CASSLGGREGHTQETQYF.

This clone was picked up one time. The chain joins TRBV13 to TRBJ2-1; 13 positions match TRBD2. Germline V gene sequence: CDR1 PRHDT, CDR2 FYEKMQ (reference sequence). The ends lost 5 bases at V and 5 bases at J; junction bases unmatched: 3. CDR3 length equals 15 residues. DNA of the CDR3: TGTGCCAGCAGCCCACTAGCGGGAGGGCACAATGAGCAGTTCTTC. It codes for CASSPLAGGHNEQFF.

This chain connects TRBV7-4 to TRBJ2-7, with 11 bases aligning to TRBD2. The germline CDR1 and CDR2 sequences are SGHVT and SQSDAQ. The V segment lost 1 base and the J segment 6 bases; nucleotides outside the gene matches: 5. The CDR3 sequence is 15 residues long. The CDR3 region has the DNA TGTGCCAGCAGCTTAGATAGCGGGGGGGAAGGCGAGCAGTACTTC. Translation: CASSLDSGGEGEQYF.

This clone was found once. The chain recombines TRBV5-1 with TRBJ2-7; D is possibly TRBD1 (6 bases). The CDR3 spans 14 residues. Looked up from germline, CDR1 is SGHRS and CDR2 is YFSETQ. The germline V and J ends were trimmed by 0 bases and 3 bases, with 10 bases remaining between them. DNA of the CDR3: TGCGCCAGCAGCTTGGACAGGGACCTCTACGAGCAGTACTTC. It translates to CASSLDRDLYEQYF.

The chain combines TRBV4-2 with TRBJ1-2, with D unresolved. The germline gives CDR1 LGHNA, CDR2 YNFKEQ. Trimming took off 0 bases at V and 8 bases at J, with 19 bases between the two ends. CDR3 length: 16 amino acids. The CDR3 nucleotides are TGTGCCAGCAGCCAAGAGATCGTCTGGGAAGCGGAAGGCTACACCTTC. Translated, it gives CASSQEIVWEAEGYTF.

This clone was seen more than once but under ten times. The chain recombines TRBV9 with TRBJ2-1; D unresolved. The CDR3 runs 12 residues. V lost 7 bases, J lost 2 bases, and 7 bases lay in between. Germline CDR1 and CDR2: SGDLS and YYNGEE. CDR3 nucleotide sequence: TGTGCCAGCCAAGAGCCCTACAATGAGCAGTTCTTC. Encoded protein: CASQEPYNEQFF.

Only one count was recorded for this clone. The rearrangement joins TRBV28 to TRBJ1-5, with D possibly being TRBD1 (5 bases). Trimming stripped 3 bases from V and 0 bases from J, with 12 bases between. CDR1 is MDHEN, CDR2 SYDVKM, per germline. The CDR3 spans 16 residues. CDR3 DNA: TGTGCCAGCAGTTTCTGGGGGGAGGGTAGCAATCAGCCCCAGCATTTT. The encoded protein is CASSFWGEGSNQPQHF.

The CDR3 is CASSDGSVNTIYF. The CDR3 nucleotides are TGTGCCAGCAGCGACGGGTCCGTAAACACCATATATTTT. The chain has TRBV9 and TRBJ1-3; the D is unclear. V dropped 3 bases and J dropped 6 bases, with 10 bases sitting between them. This CDR3 has 13 amino acids. CDR1 is SGDLS and CDR2 is YYNGEE in the germline V gene.

V and J are TRBV28 and TRBJ2-7, with a possible D match to TRBD1 (5 bases). The germline V gene has CDR1 MDHEN and CDR2 SYDVKM. V was clipped by 5 bases and J by 3 bases, with 11 bases between them. This CDR3 spans 13 amino acids. In DNA form, the CDR3 reads TGTGCCAGCAGTCCAGGGTTCAGCTACGAGCAGTACTTC. Residues: CASSPGFSYEQYF.

This clone is termed medium-sized (0.01 to 0.1%). The chain joins TRBV7-9 to TRBJ1-2; D is unclear. This CDR3 comprises 16 residues. CDR1 SEHNR and CDR2 FQNEAQ come from the germline V gene (reference sequence). The V end was cut by 5 bases, the J end by 0 bases, with 16 bases between. CDR3 nucleotides: TGTGCCAGCAGCACGAAAAATAGGGAGGCTAACTATGGCTACACCTTC. It is translated as CASSTKNREANYGYTF.

The CDR3 protein is CASSSGPGSISSYEQYF. The CDR3 DNA follows: TGTGCCAGCAGCTCTGGGCCCGGGAGCATCAGCTCCTACGAGCAGTACTTC. V usage is TRBV5-6 and J usage is TRBJ2-7, with D possibly TRBD2 on 6 matching bases. CDR1 is SGHDT and CDR2 is YYEEEE in the germline V gene. CDR3 length: 17 residues. Trimming took 3 bases from V and 0 from J, leaving 19 bases between them.

The genes are TRBV7-8 and TRBJ2-2; the D is unclear. Per germline, CDR1 SGHVS and CDR2 FQNEAQ. The CDR3 runs to 14 residues. V lost 1 base and J lost 2, with 5 bases in between. CDR3 sequence: CASSLVLNTGELFF. DNA for the CDR3: TGTGCCAGCAGCTTAGTTTTAAACACCGGGGAGCTGTTTTTT.

This clone came up once. The chain carries TRBV18 and TRBJ1-2, with 8 bases fitting TRBD1. The CDR3 loop spans 15 amino acids. Trimming took 3 bases from V and 4 from J; bases not matched to a gene: 7. Germline CDR1 is KGHSH and CDR2 is LQKENI. The CDR3 bases are TGTGCCAGCTCACCCCGGGACAGGTTGATCTATGGCTACACCTTC. Translation gives CASSPRDRLIYGYTF.

V is TRBV28 and J is TRBJ1-1; the D is unclear. Per the germline V gene, CDR1 is MDHEN and CDR2 is SYDVKM. Between the trimmed V and J ends, which lost 3 bases and 7 bases, there was a span of 12 bases. The CDR3 length is 13 residues. CDR3 sequence (DNA): TGTGCCAGCAGTTTGAGGGATTGGATTGAAGCTTTCTTT. Translating it yields CASSLRDWIEAFF.

The genes are TRBV28 and TRBJ1-5, with D possibly being TRBD1 (6 bases). CDR3 length: 14 amino acids. Trimming took off 7 bases at V and 3 bases at J, with 13 bases between the two ends. CDR1 and CDR2 (germline): MDHEN, SYDVKM. CDR3 loop: CASTLDSLNQPQHF. The DNA for the CDR3 is TGTGCCAGCACCCTGGACAGCCTCAATCAGCCCCAGCATTTT. Drawing the rest from reference TRBV28 and TRBJ1-5, the complete variable domain is DVKVTQSSRYLVKRTGEKVFLECVQDMDHENMFWYRQDPGLGLRLIYFSYDVKMKEKGDIPEGYSVSREKKERFSLILESASTNQTSMYLCASTLDSLNQPQHFGDGTRLSIL.

The chain couples TRBV5-1 to TRBJ2-7; 11 positions match TRBD2. With V trimmed by 2 bases and J by 5 bases, 3 bases remained unmatched. The CDR3 spans 14 residues. Germline CDR1 is SGHRS and CDR2 is YFSETQ. For the CDR3, the DNA is TGCGCCAGCAGCTTTAGCGGGAGGGTCCACGAGCAGTACTTC. It encodes CASSFSGRVHEQYF.

The gene calls are TRBV4-1 and TRBJ1-1, with 7 bases aligning to TRBD1. J lost 8 bases, V lost 2 bases, and 11 bases had no gene match. This CDR3 spans 15 amino acids. The germline V gene has CDR1 MGHRA and CDR2 YSYEKL. CDR3 protein: CASSQSATGRTEAFF. In DNA, the CDR3 is TGCGCCAGCAGCCAAAGTGCGACAGGGAGAACAGAAGCTTTCTTT.

The chain combines TRBV4-2 with TRBJ2-1; perhaps TRBD2 as D (5 bases). V was cut by 1 base and J by 4 bases, with 11 bases left in between. Germline lookup yields CDR1 LGHNA and CDR2 YNFKEQ. CDR3 size: 15 residues. The chain's CDR3 is CASSQVGSEYNEQFF. As DNA, the CDR3 is TGTGCCAGCAGCCAAGTGGGTAGCGAATACAATGAGCAGTTCTTC.

CDR3 coding DNA: TGTGCCACCAGCAGTACCGCAGGGGGCGCAAGGAGAAGCACAGATACGCAGTATTTT. This codes for CATSSTAGGARRSTDTQYF. The chain couples TRBV15 to TRBJ2-3; 8 nucleotides match TRBD1. The CDR3 extends over 19 amino acids. Trimming took 3 bases from V and 0 from J; bases not matched to a gene: 14. Germline values: CDR1 LNHNV, CDR2 YYDKDF (reference sequence).

In this sample, this clone turned up a few times. The rearrangement uses TRBV9 and TRBJ2-7; a possible D gene is TRBD1 (8 bases). Looked up from germline, CDR1 is SGDLS and CDR2 is YYNGEE. The CDR3 has 15 residues. V lost 1 base, J lost 5 bases, and 16 bases lay in between. This CDR3 is CASSVLDRAGDEQYF. The DNA of the CDR3 is TGTGCCAGCAGCGTACTGGACAGGGCGGGAGACGAGCAGTACTTC.

The count of this clone is one. The rearrangement joins TRBV7-9 to TRBJ1-5; D possibly corresponds to TRBD1 (5 bases). Per the germline V gene, CDR1 is SEHNR and CDR2 is FQNEAQ (reference sequence). The V and J ends lost 1 base and 11 bases respectively, with 9 bases between them. This CDR3 contains 12 residues. The DNA of the CDR3 is TGTGCCAGCAGCTTAGGGGCCAGGGCCCAGCATTTT. It specifies CASSLGARAQHF.

The J gene is TRBJ2-7, the V gene TRBV6-6, with a tentative D call TRBD1 (6 bases). From germline, CDR1 is MNHNY and CDR2 SVGAGI (reference sequence). The length of the CDR3 is 11 residues. Trimming cost V 3 bases and J 13 bases, with 13 bases left between them. The CDR3 is CASSYFQGLYF. The CDR3 bases are TGTGCCAGCAGTTATTTCCAGGGGCTATACTTC.

The chain combines TRBV4-1 with TRBJ2-3, with no clear D. CDR1 MGHRA and CDR2 YSYEKL come from the germline V gene. V lost 2 bases and J 0 bases, leaving 6 bases between the germline ends. The CDR3 spans 14 residues. The CDR3 nucleotides read TGCGCCAGCAGCCAATATCTTAGCACAGATACGCAGTATTTT. Its protein is CASSQYLSTDTQYF.

The chain recombines TRBV7-9 with TRBJ2-3; 10 nucleotides line up with TRBD1. This CDR3 spans 15 amino acids. V was pared by 1 base and J by 5 bases, with 3 bases of the junction left unmatched. In germline, CDR1 is SEHNR, CDR2 FQNEAQ (reference sequence). CDR3 protein: CASSLDDRGRDTQYF. The CDR3 bases are TGTGCCAGCAGCTTAGACGACAGGGGGCGAGATACGCAGTATTTT.

This chain links TRBV14 with TRBJ2-7; D is unresolved. Trimming pared 1 base from V and 3 bases from J, leaving 7 bases between. Germline V lookup: CDR1 SGHDN, CDR2 FVKESK. The CDR3 has 13 residues. CDR3 in amino acids: CASSQVNSYEQYF. DNA of the CDR3: TGTGCCAGCAGCCAAGTTAATAGCTACGAGCAGTACTTC.

The chain recombines TRBV5-6 with TRBJ2-7, with 9 bases matching TRBD1. The CDR3 loop spans 15 amino acids. Germline V gene lookup returns CDR1 SGHDT and CDR2 YYEEEE. V lost 4 bases and J lost 2; bases outside the gene matches: 7. The CDR3 DNA sequence: TGTGCCAGCAGCCCTGGGACAGGGAGAACCTACGAGCAGTACTTC. This encodes CASSPGTGRTYEQYF.

The rearrangement uses TRBV11-3 and TRBJ1-5; 7 nucleotides line up with TRBD1. Germline trimming cut 5 bases from V and 5 bases from J; bases unmatched to any gene: 6. Germline CDR1 is SGHNT and CDR2 is YENEEA. This CDR3 is 14 amino acids long. For the CDR3, the DNA is TGTGCCAGCAGCCAGGACAGGCCCCATCAGCCCCAGCATTTT. Its translation: CASSQDRPHQPQHF.

J is TRBJ2-5 and V is TRBV2; possibly TRBD2 for D (5 bases). The CDR3 loop spans 12 amino acids. Trimming took 3 bases from V and 12 from J, leaving 14 bases between them. CDR1 is SNHLY, CDR2 FYNNEI, per germline. The CDR3 coding sequence is TGTGCCAGCAGTGATTACAGCGGCGATAAGTACTTC. It is translated as CASSDYSGDKYF. Full variable domain (remainder filled in from reference TRBV2 and TRBJ2-5): EPEVTQTPSHQVTQMGQEVILRCVPISNHLYFYWYRQILGQKVEFLVSFYNNEISEKSEIFDDQFSVERPDGSNFTLKIRSTKLEDSAMYFCASSDYSGDKYFGPGTRLLVL.

J is TRBJ2-1 and V is TRBV4-1, with 8 bases matching TRBD2. The germline CDR1 and CDR2 sequences are MGHRA and YSYEKL. There are 15 residues in the CDR3. The ends lost 4 bases at V and 7 bases at J; junction bases unmatched: 9. This CDR3 is CASSPDGRGYNEQFF. Here the CDR3 DNA reads TGCGCCAGCAGCCCCGACGGGAGGGGTTATAATGAGCAGTTCTTC.